This T cell receptor (beta chain) was recorded in a study of graft-versus-host responses after intestinal transplantation. The CDR3 totals 12 residues. Trimming stripped 4 bases from V and 2 bases from J, with 6 bases between. Germline loops: CDR1 MNHNY, CDR2 SVGAGI (reference sequence). Sequencing used immunoSEQ multiplex PCR; TCRdb keeps in-frame clones, though not all of them. This table holds 45,000 to 50,000 clones, approximately 92% found once. This TCR came from a human patient who received an intestinal transplant, so some T cells may come from the graft donor. V and J are TRBV6-6 and TRBJ2-7, with D possibly being TRBD1 (6 bases). The sequencing here drew on PBMCs, taken 786 days after a first intestinal transplant, on the day of a second. The CDR3 bases are TGTGCCAGCAGTTGGACAGCCTACGAGCAGTACTTC. It encodes CASSWTAYEQYF.